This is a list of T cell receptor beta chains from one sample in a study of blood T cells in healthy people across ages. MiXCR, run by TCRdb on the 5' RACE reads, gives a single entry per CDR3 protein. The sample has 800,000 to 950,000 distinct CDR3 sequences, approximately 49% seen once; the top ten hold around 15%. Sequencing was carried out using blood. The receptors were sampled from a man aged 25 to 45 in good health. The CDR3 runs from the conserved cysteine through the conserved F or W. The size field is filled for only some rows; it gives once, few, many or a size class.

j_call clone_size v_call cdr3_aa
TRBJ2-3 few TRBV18 CASSPGQPSTDTQYF
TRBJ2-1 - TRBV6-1 CASIARERGHDEQFF
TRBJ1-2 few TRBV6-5 CASTSRMGSRGYTF
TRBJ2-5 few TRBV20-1 CSARETLGLAVQETQYF
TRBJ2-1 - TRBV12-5 CASGFSLLTGTSGEDEQFF
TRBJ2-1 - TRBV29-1 CSHSTGNEQFF
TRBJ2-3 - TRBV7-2 CASSLSSGDTQYF
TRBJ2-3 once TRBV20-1 CSARPPGQASTDTQYF
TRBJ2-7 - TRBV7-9 CASSQLIDMGTEQYF
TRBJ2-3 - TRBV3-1 CASSQLAGSRDTQYF
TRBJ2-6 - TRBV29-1 CSVADSFSGANVLTF
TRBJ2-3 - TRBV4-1 CASSRPTSGALDTQYF
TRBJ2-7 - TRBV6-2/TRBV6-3 CASSRDLTGPPYEQYF
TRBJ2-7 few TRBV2 CASTVTYEQYF
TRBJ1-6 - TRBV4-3 CASSQEAAGRYIYNSPLHF
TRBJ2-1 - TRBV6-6 CASSPGHGQQNEQFF
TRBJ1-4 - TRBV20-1 CSAPGHRNEKLFF
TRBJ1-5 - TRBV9 CASSPEGWGGQPQHF
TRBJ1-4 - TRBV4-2 CASSPSRDPTNEKLFF
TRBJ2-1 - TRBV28 CASSNLKDNEQFF
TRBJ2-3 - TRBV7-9 CASSSTSEDTQYF
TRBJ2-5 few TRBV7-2 CASSLQRQTQYF
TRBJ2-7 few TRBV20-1 CSAREPRYEQYF
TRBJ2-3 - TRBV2 CASSGSGNTQYF
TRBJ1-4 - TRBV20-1 CSARDGRGGEKLFF
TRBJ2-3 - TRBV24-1 CATSAASGDRDTQYF
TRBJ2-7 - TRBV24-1 CATSESGTGGFYEQYF
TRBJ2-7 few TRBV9 CASSVTPSYEQYF
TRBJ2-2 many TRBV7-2 CASSFTSGGRTGELFF
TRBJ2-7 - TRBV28 CASNGLSYEQYF
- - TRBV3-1 CASTTGQNNEQYF
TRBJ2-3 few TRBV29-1 CSVVWRNTDTQYF
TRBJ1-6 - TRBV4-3 CASSQVLSGGLGNSPLHF
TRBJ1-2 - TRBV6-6 CASSFSGDSCGYTF
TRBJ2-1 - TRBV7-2 CASSLSVGSGTEQFF
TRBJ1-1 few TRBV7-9 CASSYAGGLMNTEAFF
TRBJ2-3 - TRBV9 CASSAQGVGTDTQYF
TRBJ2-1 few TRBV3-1 CASSSNRGLSYNEQFF
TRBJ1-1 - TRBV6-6 CASSYSQQGGTEAFF
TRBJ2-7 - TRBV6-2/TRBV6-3 CASTLFVGYEQYF
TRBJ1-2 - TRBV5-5 CASSLGLWSGYGYTF
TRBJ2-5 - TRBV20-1 CSASYPDRSRETQYF
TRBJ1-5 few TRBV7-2 CASSLTPISNQPQHF
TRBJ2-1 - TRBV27 CASSVGSVNEQFF
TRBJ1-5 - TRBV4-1 CASSRESTAGNQPQHF
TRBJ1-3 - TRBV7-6 CASSSRQGASGNTIYF
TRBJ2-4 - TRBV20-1 CSARGIPGQALAKNIQYF
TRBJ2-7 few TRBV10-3 CAISKGQAYEAYEQYF
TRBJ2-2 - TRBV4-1 CASSQDEGAIPGELFF
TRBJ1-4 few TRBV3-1 CASSQGYGTDEKLFF
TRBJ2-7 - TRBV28 CASSPTGFTYEQYF
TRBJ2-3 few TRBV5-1 CASGDLSDTQYF